The sequence of this T cell receptor (beta chain) was determined in a study of sequential checkpoint blockade in melanoma. Sequencing was performed with immunoSEQ multiplex PCR; in TCRdb, only in-frame clones are kept and a portion is missing. The sample includes around 18,000 clones, 56% of them seen just once. This sample's treatment: randomized to nivolumab then ipilimumab (arm A) or the reverse (arm B). Live CD3+CD8+ CD19− CD56− cells were sorted from PBMCs. CDR3 length equals 15 residues. Germline trimming cut 2 bases from V and 6 bases from J; bases unmatched to any gene: 8. Germline V gene data show CDR1 as SGHRS and CDR2 as YFSETQ.

V usage is TRBV5-1 and J usage is TRBJ2-7; TRBD1 aligns across 10 bases. Here the sequenced sample was CD8+ T cells sorted from blood (inferred from file names), taken from a patient given nivolumab and ipilimumab in sequence. The receptor was isolated from a human donor with melanoma. This CDR3 reads CASSFDEGQGFEQYF. Here the CDR3 DNA reads TGCGCCAGCAGCTTCGATGAGGGACAGGGGTTCGAGCAGTACTTC.